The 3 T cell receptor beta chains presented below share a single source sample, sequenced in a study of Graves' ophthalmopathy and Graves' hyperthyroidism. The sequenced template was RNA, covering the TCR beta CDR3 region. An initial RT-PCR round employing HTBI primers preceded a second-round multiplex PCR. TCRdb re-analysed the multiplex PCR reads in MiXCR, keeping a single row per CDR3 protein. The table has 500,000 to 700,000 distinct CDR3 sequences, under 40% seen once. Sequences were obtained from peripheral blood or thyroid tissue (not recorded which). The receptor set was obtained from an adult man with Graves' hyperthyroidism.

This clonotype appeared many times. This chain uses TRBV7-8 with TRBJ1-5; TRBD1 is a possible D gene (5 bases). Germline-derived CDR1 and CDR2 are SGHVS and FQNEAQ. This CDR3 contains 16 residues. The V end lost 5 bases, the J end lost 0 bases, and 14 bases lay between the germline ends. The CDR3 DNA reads TGTGCCAGCAGCCTAACGGGACTATATAGCAATCAGCCCCAGCATTTT. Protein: CASSLTGLYSNQPQHF. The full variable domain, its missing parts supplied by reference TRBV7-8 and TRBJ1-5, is GAGVSQSPRYKVAKRGQDVALRCDPISGHVSLFWYQQALGQGPEFLTYFQNEAQLDKSGLPSDRFFAERPEGSVSTLKIQRTQQEDSAVYLCASSLTGLYSNQPQHFGDGTRLSIL.

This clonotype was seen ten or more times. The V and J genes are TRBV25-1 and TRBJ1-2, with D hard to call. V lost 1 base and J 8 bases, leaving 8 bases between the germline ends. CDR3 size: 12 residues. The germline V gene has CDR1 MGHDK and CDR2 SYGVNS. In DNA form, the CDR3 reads TGTGCCAGCAGTGAATTAATTGGGGGCTACACCTTC. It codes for CASSELIGGYTF.

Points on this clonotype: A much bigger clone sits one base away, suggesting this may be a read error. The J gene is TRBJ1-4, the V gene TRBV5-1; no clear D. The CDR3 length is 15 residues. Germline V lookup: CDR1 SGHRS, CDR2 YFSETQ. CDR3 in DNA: TGCGCCAGCAGCTTGTATCCAGGAGGTAATAAAAAACTGTTTTTT. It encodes CASSLYPGGNKKLFF.